This TCR beta chain was obtained from a study of liver allograft versus peripheral blood T cells. Turning to the study itself: In transplanted livers, T cell receptor repertoires were compared with those found in the recipients' peripheral blood. Overall study findings and caveats: Repertoires found inside liver allografts reportedly differed from T cell receptor repertoires in peripheral blood.

This CDR3 is built from 14 residues. V trimming: 0 bases; J trimming: 7 bases; junction bases outside the gene matches: 2. CDR1 is MNHEY, CDR2 SMNVEV, per germline (reference sequence). TCRdb called the reads again in MiXCR, with one record for every CDR3 protein. The sample contains over 10,000 distinct CDR3 sequences, approximately 18% of which appear only once. The sample holds many counts of this clonotype. Antigen unknown. The sequence was collected from a human patient who had a liver transplant. The graft donor may have given rise to some T cells. The V call is TRBV27, the J call TRBJ1-4; TRBD1 matches 7 bases. The CDR3 bases are TGTGCCAGCAGTTTATCCTACAGGGGTGAAAAACTGTTTTTT. This gives the protein CASSLSYRGEKLFF.